This TCR beta chain was retrieved from a study of cytomegalovirus exposure and HLA in healthy donors. Study-wide context: Genetic ancestry analysis placed over 75% of the 300 to 400 donors that were genotyped in the Caucasian-associated cluster.

60 Vbeta and 13 Jbeta primers were used in PCR. Assay: immunoSEQ multiplex PCR; the TCRdb copy retains only in-frame clones and omits some. This sample carries 130,000 to 150,000 clones, with 2% to 3% going to the ten biggest clones. Findings and limits, study-wide: Earlier findings revealed that most TCR beta V segments proved productive either about 87% or about 30% of the time. Association of a missense DCLRE1C variant with TCR beta V- and J-gene trimming was reported in a later analysis.

For this clone: What it binds is unknown.

While unrecorded immune exposures were likely, the donors were nominally healthy when sampled. This receptor was taken from a middle-aged man in good health and CMV-seronegative. What was sequenced was PBMCs.

As DNA, the CDR3 is TGTGCCATCAGTTCTTTGAACAGGGACGAAGATTCACCCCTCCACTTT. Its protein is CAISSLNRDEDSPLHF. The V gene is TRBV10-3, the J gene TRBJ1-6; a possible D gene is TRBD1 (6 bases). CDR1 is ENHRY and CDR2 is SYGVKD in the germline V gene. This CDR3 has 16 amino acids. V lost 5 bases and J lost 8, with 19 bases in between.